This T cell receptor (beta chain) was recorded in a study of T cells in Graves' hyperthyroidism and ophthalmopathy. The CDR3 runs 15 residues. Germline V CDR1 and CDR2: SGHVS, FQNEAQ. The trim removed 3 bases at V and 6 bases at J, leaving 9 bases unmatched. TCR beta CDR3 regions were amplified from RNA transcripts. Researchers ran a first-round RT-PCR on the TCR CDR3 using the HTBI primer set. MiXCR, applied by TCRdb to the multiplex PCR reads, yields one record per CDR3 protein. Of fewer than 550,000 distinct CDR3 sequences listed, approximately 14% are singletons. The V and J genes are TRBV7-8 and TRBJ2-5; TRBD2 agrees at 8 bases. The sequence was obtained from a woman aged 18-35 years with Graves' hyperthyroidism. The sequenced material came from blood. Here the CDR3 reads CASSLLAGGRQTQYF. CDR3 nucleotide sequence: TGTGCCAGCAGCTTGCTGGCGGGGGGTCGACAGACCCAGTACTTC. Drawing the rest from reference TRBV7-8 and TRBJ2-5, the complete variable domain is GAGVSQSPRYKVAKRGQDVALRCDPISGHVSLFWYQQALGQGPEFLTYFQNEAQLDKSGLPSDRFFAERPEGSVSTLKIQRTQQEDSAVYLCASSLLAGGRQTQYFGPGTRLLVL.